This TCR beta chain was retrieved from a study of long-term antiretroviral therapy in people with HIV. Every single participant having HIV got treatment inside the United States. The assay, immunoSEQ v3.0, was run at survey level. Sequenced by immunoSEQ multiplex PCR; TCRdb stores in-frame clones only, minus some. The sample contains approximately 21,000 clones, roughly four fifths of which appear only once. CDR1 is KGHSH and CDR2 is LQKENI in the germline V gene. The CDR3 contains 12 residues. In regard to this clone: Its specificity is not known. An end of the junction does not agree with germline; a read error may underlie this.

Study results and caveats: Clones expanded before ART dominated the repertoire at all time points. Specimens of blood were obtained during 2004 to 2017, possibly under older ART regimens.

This clonotype originated in a man aged 25-45 years with HIV. The gene calls are TRBV18 and TRBJ1-1, with unresolved D. The sample was unsorted PBMCs, taken 1.5 years after starting antiretroviral therapy. The CDR3 nucleotides read TGTGCCAGCTCACCCCTGAACGCTGAAGCTTTCTTT. Translating gives CASSPLNAEAFF.